This TCR beta chain is from a study of T cells after somatic rescue of genetic block. Using immunoSEQ multiplex PCR, the repertoire was profiled, and TCRdb retains in-frame clones only, with some absent. The table lists approximately 71,000 clones, 85% to 95% of them singletons. CDR1 is PRHDT, CDR2 FYEKMQ, per germline (reference sequence). The CDR3 runs 15 residues. The V and J ends lost 5 bases and 3 bases, in that order; junction bases with no gene match: 9. The chain has TRBV13 and TRBJ2-7; 8 nucleotides match TRBD2. Sequencing was carried out using peripheral blood mononuclear cells (PBMCs). This clonotype was obtained from a man aged 35 to 55. As DNA, the CDR3 is TGTGCCAGCAGCCCACCCTCGGGGGGGCTCTACGAGCAGTACTTC. Its translation is CASSPPSGGLYEQYF.